This TCR beta chain was captured in a study of blood T cell repertoires in COVID-19. About the research overall: From T cells, B-cell-depleted T cells, or PBMCs came the material, which was cDNA or gDNA.

Study processing details: Reference gene primer amplification yielded estimated nucleated cell counts. Sequencing used immunoSEQ multiplex PCR; TCRdb keeps in-frame clones, though not all of them. The DNA gave D and trimming, while V, J and clone size come from that table. The sample holds fewer than 200,000 clones, 82% seen once. In terms of age and location, participants ranged from roughly 18 to 90 years and lived in approximately 24 US areas. The CDR3 loop spans 13 amino acids. The V gene's germline CDR1 is SQVTM and CDR2 ANQGSEA. V was pared by 4 bases and J by 3 bases, with 9 bases between. This clonotype originated in a woman aged 60 to 75 with acute COVID-19. The V and J genes are TRBV29-1 and TRBJ2-2; the D is unclear. The sequenced material came from PBMCs or T cells enriched from blood (not recorded which). Here the CDR3 DNA reads TGCAGCGTTGGATACATCTACACCGGGGAGCTGTTTTTT. This codes for CSVGYIYTGELFF.